Below are 12 T cell receptor beta chains sequenced from a single sample in a study of blood T cell repertoires in COVID-19. Only in-frame clones appear in the TCRdb table, and some are missing; sequencing was by immunoSEQ multiplex PCR. The sample has approximately 120,000 clones; 84% are singletons. Sequencing was carried out using peripheral blood. These receptors all stem from an elderly woman with active or convalescent COVID-19.

J is TRBJ2-1 and V is TRBV5-4; 7 bases align to TRBD2. V lost 1 base and J lost 5; bases outside the gene matches: 12. The germline CDR1 and CDR2 sequences are SGHNT and YYREEE (reference sequence). The CDR3 runs to 17 residues. This CDR3 is CASSLMPSGGLDNEQFF. CDR3 nucleotides: TGTGCCAGCAGCTTGATGCCTAGCGGAGGGTTAGACAATGAGCAGTTCTTC.

The gene calls are TRBV5-8 and TRBJ2-7; maybe TRBD1 (5 bases). V was trimmed by 0 bases and J by 6 bases, leaving 10 bases between them. The length of the CDR3 is 13 residues. CDR1 and CDR2 from the germline V gene are SGHTS and YDEGEE. CDR3 coding DNA: TGTGCCAGCAGCTTGGTGAGGCAGGGCGAGCAGTACTTC. Its protein is CASSLVRQGEQYF.

This clone was seen only once. The V call is TRBV5-4, the J call TRBJ2-7; 10 bases line up with TRBD2. The CDR3 extends over 17 amino acids. The V gene end was trimmed by 4 bases and the J gene end by 5 bases; junction bases not matched to a gene: 15. Germline CDR1 and CDR2: SGHNT and YYREEE (reference sequence). This CDR3 reads CASSRAASGSLSNEQYF. CDR3 DNA sequence: TGTGCCAGCAGCCGAGCGGCTAGCGGGAGTCTTTCCAACGAGCAGTACTTC.

The chain links TRBV5-6 to TRBJ2-2, with 7 bases lining up with TRBD2. Germline CDR1 reads SGHDT; CDR2 reads YYEEEE. CDR3 length: 16 residues. The ends lost 6 bases at V and 3 bases at J; junction bases unmatched: 11. The chain's CDR3 is CASNPLGGRHTGELFF. CDR3 nucleotides: TGTGCCAGCAACCCTCTAGGCGGGAGACACACCGGGGAGCTGTTTTTT.

The J gene is TRBJ1-6, the V gene TRBV28; 8 nucleotides align to TRBD1. Germline trimming cut 11 bases from V and 10 bases from J; bases unmatched to any gene: 10. This CDR3 comprises 13 residues. Looked up from germline, CDR1 is MDHEN and CDR2 is SYDVKM. The chain's CDR3 is CAGGQGVSSPLHF. The CDR3 nucleotides read TGTGCCGGTGGACAGGGCGTCTCCTCACCCCTCCACTTT.

The chain combines TRBV5-5 with TRBJ1-5; D is undetermined. With 1 base removed from V and 4 bases from J, the gap between germline ends came to 9 bases. CDR1 and CDR2 (germline): SGHKS, YYEKEE (reference sequence). This CDR3 has 14 amino acids. CDR3 amino acids: CASSLMAGNQPQHF. CDR3 coding DNA: TGTGCCAGCAGCTTGATGGCCGGGAATCAGCCCCAGCATTTT.

This clone has a handful of counts. V usage is TRBV5-6 and J usage is TRBJ1-4; D perhaps matches TRBD1 (5 bases). This CDR3 comprises 12 residues. The germline CDR1 and CDR2 sequences are SGHDT and YYEEEE. V lost 5 bases, J lost 8 bases, and 10 bases lay in between. Written as DNA, the CDR3 is TGTGCCAGCAGTTCACGGGGGGAAAAACTGTTTTTT. Translation gives CASSSRGEKLFF.

The gene calls are TRBV19 and TRBJ2-2; a weak D match, TRBD1 (5 bases). Germline V gives CDR1 LNHDA, CDR2 SQIVND (reference sequence). The CDR3 length is 15 residues. The CDR3 loop is CASSLWGTNTGELFF. Written as DNA, the CDR3 is TGTGCATCCTCTTTGTGGGGCACGAACACCGGGGAGCTGTTTTTT.

This chain joins TRBV5-8 and TRBJ2-3; a possible D gene is TRBD1 (6 bases). Trimming stripped 4 bases from V and 3 bases from J, with 15 bases between. This CDR3 region has 15 residues. Germline V gene sequence: CDR1 SGHTS, CDR2 YDEGEE. CDR3 in DNA: TGTGCCAGCAGCAATTTGGGGACAACGACAGATACGCAGTATTTT. It encodes CASSNLGTTTDTQYF.

The gene calls are TRBV18 and TRBJ1-4; 9 bases are a match to TRBD1. CDR3 length equals 16 residues. Germline CDR1 and CDR2: KGHSH and LQKENI. The J segment lost 8 bases and the V segment lost 3 bases, leaving 10 bases of the junction unmatched. CDR3 DNA sequence: TGTGCCAGCTCACCCCCCACCGGGACAGGGAACGAAAAACTGTTTTTT. The encoded protein is CASSPPTGTGNEKLFF.

The V gene is TRBV11-3, the J gene TRBJ2-3; TRBD2 aligns across 11 bases. The trim removed 3 bases at V and 1 base at J, leaving 3 bases unmatched. The CDR3 is 16 amino acids. Germline V CDR1 and CDR2: SGHNT, YENEEA. CDR3 bases: TGTGCCAGCAGCTTGGGGACTAGCGGACGCACAGATACGCAGTATTTT. Translation gives CASSLGTSGRTDTQYF.

CDR3 DNA sequence: TGTGCCAGCAGTCCAGGGGGGTACGAGACCCAGTACTTC. Encoded protein: CASSPGGYETQYF. The chain is built from TRBV6-2 or TRBV6-3 and TRBJ2-5; possible D gene TRBD1, 7 bases. V was trimmed by 5 bases and J by 5 bases, leaving 12 bases between them. The CDR3 runs 13 residues. Germline V CDR1 and CDR2: MNHEY, SVGEGT.